This TCR beta chain stems from a study of cytomegalovirus exposure and HLA in healthy donors. Study-level findings and limits: Prior analysis indicated that the majority of TCR beta V segments exhibited productivity approximately 90% or approximately 30% of the time. Association with HLA alleles at 0.05 false discovery rate was found for roughly 17,000 TCR beta sequences in a later analysis. It was taken for granted in presence/absence analyses that sequencing depth across donors was roughly uniform.

The PCR had 60 Vbeta and 13 Jbeta primers. TCRdb keeps only in-frame clones here, not all; method: immunoSEQ multiplex PCR. Of under 200,000 clones listed, less than 90% are singletons. Between the trimmed V and J ends, which lost 6 bases and 6 bases, there was a span of 27 bases. CDR3 length: 19 amino acids. Germline assignment: CDR1 MRHNA and CDR2 SNTAGT. Regarding this clone: Its specificity is unknown.

The rearrangement links TRBV6-4 to TRBJ1-6; possibly TRBD1 for D (6 bases). This sequence was found in a woman aged 25 to 45 in good health and CMV-seronegative. The sample was PBMCs. The CDR3, as DNA: TGTGCCAGCAGACCTGGGGAATGGTTGTACAGGGACCCTAATTCACCCCTCCACTTT. It is translated as CASRPGEWLYRDPNSPLHF.